The 13 T cell receptor beta chains given below trace back to one sample, sequenced in a study of post-analysis software for immune sequencing data. Tagging with unique molecular identifiers was a feature of the TCR beta cDNA libraries. In TCRdb, the PCR reads were re-called with MiXCR into one record per CDR3 protein. The table shows 430,000 or so distinct CDR3 sequences, with 35% to 45% occurring only once. Study conclusions and caveats: Higher frequency in patients than in controls was seen for roughly five TRBV segments, with TRBV5-6, TRBV5-1 and TRBV20-1 among them.

These receptors' targets are unknown. The specimen sequenced was blood. The receptors originated from a girl aged 2 to 9 with multiple sclerosis.

V gene TRBV6-5 combines with J gene TRBJ2-7, with TRBD1 matching over 10 bases. Judging by the DNA end, TRBJ2-1 fits better; the J call may be wrong. Germline-derived CDR1 and CDR2 are MNHEY and SVGAGI. The CDR3 sequence is 15 residues long. CDR3 bases: TGTGCCAGCAGTTACTCCGGGACAGGGGCGGAGACCCAGTTCTTC. Its translation: CASSYSGTGAETQFF.

This clonotype was seen only a few times. V is TRBV20-1 and J is TRBJ1-5; no reliable D call. Deletions cut 4 bases from V and 0 bases from J, with 7 bases between. From germline, CDR1 is DFQATT and CDR2 SNEGSKA (reference sequence). The CDR3 spans 13 residues. Here the CDR3 DNA reads TGCAGTGCTATGGGGTATAGCAATCAGCCCCAGCATTTT. This sequence encodes CSAMGYSNQPQHF.

This chain uses TRBV4-2 with TRBJ2-1; TRBD2 matches 9 bases. V gave up 0 bases and J gave up 6 bases; unmatched junction bases: 6. Looked up from germline, CDR1 is LGHNA and CDR2 is YNFKEQ. The length of the CDR3 is 16 residues. The CDR3 region has the DNA TGTGCCAGCAGCCAAGATGCTCGGACTAGCGCCAATGAGCAGTTCTTC. Its translation is CASSQDARTSANEQFF.

This clonotype has just a few counts. The chain is built from TRBV29-1 and TRBJ1-2; the D gene is possibly TRBD1 (5 bases). Looked up from germline, CDR1 is SQVTM and CDR2 is ANQGSEA. Trimming took off 7 bases at V and 7 bases at J, with 10 bases between the two ends. The CDR3 is made up of 10 amino acids. CDR3: CSDRTGGYTF. The CDR3 DNA reads as TGCAGCGACAGGACCGGTGGCTACACCTTC. Looking up the rest from reference TRBV29-1 and TRBJ1-2 gives the full variable domain: SAVISQKPSRDICQRGTSLTIQCQVDSQVTMMFWYRQQPGQSLTLIATANQGSEATYESGFVIDKFPISRPNLTFSTLTVSNMSPEDSSIYLCSDRTGGYTFGSGTRLTVV.

The V gene is TRBV7-2, the J gene TRBJ2-1, with TRBD2 matching 8 bases. Germline lookup yields CDR1 SGHTA and CDR2 FQGNSA. This CDR3 is 13 amino acids long. Germline trimming cut 7 bases from V and 8 bases from J; bases unmatched to any gene: 7. As DNA, the CDR3 is TGTGCCAGCAAGATAGCGGGGTGGGATGAGCAGTTCTTC. Translating gives CASKIAGWDEQFF.

J is TRBJ1-5 and V is TRBV20-1; D ambiguous. Germline V gives CDR1 DFQATT, CDR2 SNEGSKA (reference sequence). The CDR3 runs 13 residues. Trimming stripped 3 bases from V and 6 bases from J, with 12 bases between. The CDR3 sequence: CSARGGSGQPQHF. CDR3 DNA: TGCAGTGCTAGGGGCGGGTCAGGTCAGCCCCAGCATTTT.

The chain is built from TRBV29-1 and TRBJ2-5; D gene unclear. Germline V gene data show CDR1 as SQVTM and CDR2 as ANQGSEA. CDR3 length equals 13 residues. Trimming shortened V by 4 bases and J by 1 base, and 10 bases separated the two germline ends. The CDR3 nucleotides read TGCAGCGTTGTGTGGTCAGGCCAAGAGACCCAGTACTTC. This translates into CSVVWSGQETQYF.

The rearrangement links TRBV20-1 to TRBJ2-7; either TRBD1 or TRBD2 may supply D (6 bases each). The germline V gene has CDR1 DFQATT and CDR2 SNEGSKA (reference sequence). V lost 3 bases, J lost 7 bases, and 22 bases lay in between. This CDR3 spans 15 amino acids. CDR3 bases: TGCAGTGCTAGGGTGTGGGGGGCGCATTTGCGGGAGCAGTACTTC. Translated, it gives CSARVWGAHLREQYF.

This chain links TRBV12-3 or TRBV12-4 with TRBJ2-1; D possibly corresponds to TRBD2 (5 bases). This CDR3 contains 13 residues. With 7 bases removed from V and 5 bases from J, the gap between germline ends came to 12 bases. The CDR3 is CASTLALHNEQFF. The CDR3 DNA follows: TGTGCCAGCACATTAGCGCTGCACAATGAGCAGTTCTTC.

The CDR3 bases are TGCAGTGCTAGAGATCCAGACCGGAGCTCCTACGAGCAGTACTTC. Residues: CSARDPDRSSYEQYF. The chain joins TRBV20-1 to TRBJ2-7; D remains ambiguous. The CDR3 consists of 15 residues. Germline CDR1 and CDR2: DFQATT and SNEGSKA (reference sequence). V lost 0 bases, J lost 0 bases, and 12 bases lay in between.

V is TRBV5-1 and J is TRBJ2-3; the match to TRBD2 covers 10 bases. The CDR3 sequence is 16 residues long. Germline CDR1 is SGHRS and CDR2 is YFSETQ. V shed 9 bases and J 1 base; nucleotides not matched to a gene: 11. CDR3: CATTVQGTSGTDTQYF. The CDR3 DNA sequence: TGCGCCACCACCGTTCAGGGGACTAGCGGCACAGATACGCAGTATTTT.

This clonotype was observed a single time. This chain uses TRBV6-2 or TRBV6-3 with TRBJ1-2; possible D gene TRBD1, 6 bases. The CDR3 runs to 12 residues. V was pared by 2 bases and J by 10 bases, with 11 bases between. Germline CDR1 and CDR2: MNHEY and SVGEGT. CDR3 in amino acids: CASSYDDRPYTF. The CDR3, as DNA: TGTGCCAGCAGTTACGACGACAGGCCCTACACCTTC.

This chain connects TRBV7-2 to TRBJ2-7; D is undetermined. CDR3 length: 15 amino acids. Trimming took off 6 bases at V and 2 bases at J, with 17 bases between the two ends. The V gene's germline CDR1 is SGHTA and CDR2 FQGNSA. The CDR3 protein is CASRELPNPPYEQYF. CDR3 nucleotide sequence: TGTGCCAGCAGGGAACTCCCGAACCCCCCCTACGAGCAGTACTTC.